What follows describes a single T cell receptor beta chain. Antigen: not known. Germline values: CDR1 SGDLS, CDR2 YYNGEE. V dropped 0 bases and J dropped 6 bases, with 12 bases sitting between them. The CDR3 runs to 14 residues. The PCR employed 60 Vbeta primers together with 13 Jbeta primers. Measured with immunoSEQ multiplex PCR; TCRdb has only the in-frame clones, and not every one. The sample contains about 110,000 clones, 81% of which appear only once. The data stem from a study of cytomegalovirus exposure and HLA in healthy donors. Regarding the study as a whole: Earlier findings revealed that most TCR beta V segments proved productive either about 90% or about 30% of the time. Among CMV-associated TCR beta chains, most appeared HLA-restricted in a later analysis. Some public TCRs appeared in many individuals, while most sequences were rare. Among TCR beta chains of equal frequency, HLA-associated ones were more clonally expanded in a later analysis.

The source of this sequence is a woman aged 25 to 45 in good health and CMV-seronegative. Sequenced: PBMCs. The genes are TRBV9 and TRBJ1-2; perhaps TRBD1 as D (6 bases). The CDR3 spells CASSVAGDWDGYTF. The CDR3, as DNA: TGTGCCAGCAGCGTAGCAGGGGATTGGGATGGCTACACCTTC. The whole variable domain, remainder taken from reference TRBV9 and TRBJ1-2, is DSGVTQTPKHLITATGQRVTLRCSPRSGDLSVYWYQQSLDQGLQFLIQYYNGEERAKGNILERFSAQQFPDLHSELNLSSLELGDSALYFCASSVAGDWDGYTFGSGTRLTVV.